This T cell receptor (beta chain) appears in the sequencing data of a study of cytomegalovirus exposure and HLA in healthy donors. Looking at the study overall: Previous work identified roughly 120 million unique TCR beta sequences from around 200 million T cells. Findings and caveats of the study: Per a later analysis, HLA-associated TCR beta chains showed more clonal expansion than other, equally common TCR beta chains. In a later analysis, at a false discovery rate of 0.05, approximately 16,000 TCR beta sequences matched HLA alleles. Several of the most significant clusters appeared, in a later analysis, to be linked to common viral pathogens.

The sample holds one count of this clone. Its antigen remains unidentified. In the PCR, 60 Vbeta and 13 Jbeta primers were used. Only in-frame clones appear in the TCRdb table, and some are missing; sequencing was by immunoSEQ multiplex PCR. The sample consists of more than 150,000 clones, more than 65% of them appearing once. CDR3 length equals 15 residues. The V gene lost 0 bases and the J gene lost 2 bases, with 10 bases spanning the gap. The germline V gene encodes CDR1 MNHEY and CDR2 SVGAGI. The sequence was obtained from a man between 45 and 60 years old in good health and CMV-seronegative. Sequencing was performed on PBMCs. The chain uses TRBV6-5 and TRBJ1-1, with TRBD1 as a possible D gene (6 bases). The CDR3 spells CASSYSSRGNTEAFF. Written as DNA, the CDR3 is TGTGCCAGCAGTTACTCGAGCAGGGGCAACACTGAAGCTTTCTTT.